Below, 18 T cell receptor beta chains from the same sample are listed, as sequenced in a study of molecular identifiers for immune sequencing clone quantification. TCRdb used MiXCR to reprocess the PCR reads, holding one entry per CDR3 protein. The data hold more than 450,000 distinct CDR3 sequences, with around 23% observed a single time. The sequenced sample was naive CD8+ T cells from blood, with Jurkat cell RNA spiked in. This sample's subset: FACS-sorted CD8+CD4-CCR7+CD45RA+ naive T cells. These TCRs come from a human donor in good health. Some libraries in this study had Jurkat cell RNA spiked in.

This clonotype was detected many times. The chain has TRBV4-1 and TRBJ1-1; 8 bases match TRBD1. Germline CDR1 MGHRA, CDR2 YSYEKL. The CDR3 consists of 16 residues. V was clipped by 4 bases and J by 2 bases; unmatched bases: 9. The CDR3 DNA is TGCGCCAGCAGCCCCCGACAGGGGCGCTTCAACACTGAAGCTTTCTTT. It translates to CASSPRQGRFNTEAFF.

This chain uses TRBV5-1 with TRBJ2-3; 7 bases are shared with TRBD1. The CDR3 is made up of 20 amino acids. CDR1 is SGHRS and CDR2 is YFSETQ in the germline V gene. V lost 1 base to trimming and J lost 0 bases; unmatched junction nucleotides: 17. The CDR3 reads CASSLTTAGTAIYSTDTQYF. CDR3 coding DNA: TGCGCCAGCAGCTTGACGACAGCCGGGACAGCCATCTATAGCACAGATACGCAGTATTTT.

This chain connects TRBV6-5 to TRBJ2-2; D call uncertain. V gave up 2 bases and J gave up 7 bases, with 8 bases separating them. Germline-derived CDR1 and CDR2 are MNHEY and SVGAGI. The CDR3 spans 13 residues. This CDR3 reads CASSYGWNGELFF. The CDR3 region has the DNA TGTGCCAGCAGTTACGGGTGGAACGGGGAGCTGTTTTTT.

J is TRBJ2-2 and V is TRBV7-2; no firm D call. This CDR3 has 15 residues. CDR1 SGHTA and CDR2 FQGNSA come from the germline V gene. The V end was cut by 5 bases, the J end by 1 base, with 11 bases between. DNA of the CDR3: TGTGCCAGCAGCCATACAAGTATGAACACCGGGGAGCTGTTTTTT. It codes for CASSHTSMNTGELFF.

This clonotype was seen at least ten times. This chain connects TRBV6-2 or TRBV6-3 to TRBJ2-3, with D tentatively TRBD1 or TRBD2 (5 bases each). Trimming cost V 4 bases and J 3 bases, with 23 bases left between them. This CDR3 spans 18 amino acids. The V gene's germline CDR1 is MNHEY and CDR2 SVGEGT. As DNA, the CDR3 is TGTGCCAGCAGTTCCTACCCCGGGACCCTCGTGTTGACAGATACGCAGTATTTT. This translates into CASSSYPGTLVLTDTQYF.

This clonotype was detected many times. The CDR3 reads CASSTGTSVYEQYF. For the CDR3, the DNA is TGTGCCAGCAGCACCGGGACTAGCGTTTACGAGCAGTACTTC. This rearrangement joins TRBV9 to TRBJ2-7; 10 bases are a match to TRBD2. V shed 4 bases, J shed 4 bases, and the junction held 5 bases outside the gene matches. The germline CDR1 and CDR2 sequences are SGDLS and YYNGEE. This CDR3 spans 14 amino acids.

This clonotype was picked up a small number of times. The chain employs TRBV27 and TRBJ1-5; D may be TRBD1 (5 bases). Trimming took 2 bases from V and 6 from J, leaving 11 bases between them. This CDR3 region has 14 residues. Germline CDR1 and CDR2: MNHEY and SMNVEV (reference sequence). The CDR3 DNA reads as TGTGCCAGCAGTTTAGGTGGGGGTCTTCAGCCCCAGCATTTT. Translated: CASSLGGGLQPQHF.

Only a few counts were recorded for this clonotype. The rearrangement joins TRBV4-3 to TRBJ2-7; TRBD2 is a possible D gene (5 bases). The length of the CDR3 is 13 residues. In germline, CDR1 is LGHNA, CDR2 YSLEER. The V gene lost 3 bases and the J gene lost 5 bases, with 11 bases spanning the gap. The CDR3 bases are TGCGCCAGCAGCCACGGGGTCCTACACGAGCAGTACTTC. This encodes CASSHGVLHEQYF.

There are many counts of this clonotype. The J gene is TRBJ1-3, the V gene TRBV7-9; D is undetermined. With 4 bases removed from V and 0 bases from J, the gap between germline ends came to 7 bases. The germline CDR1 and CDR2 sequences are SEHNR and FQNEAQ (reference sequence). The CDR3 sequence is 14 residues long. The CDR3 loop reads CASSSTDSGNTIYF. CDR3 DNA sequence: TGTGCCAGCAGCTCCACAGACTCTGGAAACACCATATATTTT.

With respect to this clonotype: This may come from a read error, since a much larger clone is one base off. J is TRBJ2-7 and V is TRBV7-9; D call uncertain. Germline assignment: CDR1 SEHNR and CDR2 FQNEAQ (reference sequence). The CDR3 runs to 11 residues. The CDR3 nucleotides read TGTGCCAGCAGCCCAGCCAACGAGCGGTACTTC. Protein product: CASSPANERYF. Looking up the rest from reference TRBV7-9 and TRBJ2-7 gives the full variable domain: DTGVSQNPRHKITKRGQNVTFRCDPISEHNRLYWYRQTLGQGPEFLTYFQNEAQLEKSRLLSDRFSAERPKGSFSTLEIQRTEQGDSAMYLCASSPANERYFGPGTRLTVT.

As concerns this clonotype: A much larger clone is a single base away; this may be a read error. This chain uses TRBV12-5 with TRBJ2-7; D may match TRBD1 or TRBD2 (5 bases each). The CDR3 loop spans 13 amino acids. Germline CDR1 LGHNT, CDR2 FRNRAP. CDR3 sequence (DNA): TGTACTAGTGGTTTGGGGGACGAATACGAGCAGTACTTC. Amino acid sequence: CTSGLGDEYEQYF.

This clonotype has a count of ten or more. The chain is built from TRBV29-1 and TRBJ2-5; 9 bases are a match to TRBD2. This CDR3 contains 18 residues. J was trimmed by 2 bases and V by 3 bases; bases with no gene match: 16. The germline gives CDR1 SQVTM, CDR2 ANQGSEA. In DNA, the CDR3 is TGCAGCGTTGACTGGCTAGCGGGAACCCATGAGGGTCAAGAGACCCAGTACTTC. It translates to CSVDWLAGTHEGQETQYF.

This clonotype was detected a few times. The genes are TRBV5-6 and TRBJ2-3; D possibly corresponds to TRBD2 (6 bases). V shed 1 base and J shed 0 bases, with 9 bases lying between them. CDR3 size: 15 residues. Germline V gene sequence: CDR1 SGHDT, CDR2 YYEEEE. CDR3: CASSLIRESTDTQYF. CDR3 bases: TGTGCCAGCAGCTTGATTCGGGAGAGCACAGATACGCAGTATTTT.

This clonotype has a count of ten or more. The V call is TRBV20-1, the J call TRBJ2-7, with 7 bases lining up with TRBD2. Germline V CDR1 and CDR2: DFQATT, SNEGSKA (reference sequence). The CDR3 has 13 amino acids. J lost 4 bases, V lost 5 bases, and 8 bases had no gene match. The CDR3 loop reads CSAVPSGKYEQYF. The CDR3 DNA follows: TGCAGTGCTGTGCCCAGCGGGAAGTACGAGCAGTACTTC.

Comment on this clonotype: This may be a read error: a much more frequent sequence differs by one nucleotide. This rearrangement joins TRBV5-6 to TRBJ2-7; D is possibly TRBD2 (5 bases). This CDR3 is built from 16 residues. The V end lost 1 base, the J end lost 9 bases, and 23 bases lay between the germline ends. Germline values: CDR1 SGHDT, CDR2 YYEEEE. CDR3 DNA sequence: TGTGCCAGCAGCTTGAGAACCGGGGTACGCCTGGACGCGCAGTACTTC. This gives the protein CASSLRTGVRLDAQYF.

The chain employs TRBV6-2 or TRBV6-3 and TRBJ1-5, with 8 bases lining up with TRBD1. CDR1 is MNHEY, CDR2 SVGEGT, per germline. J lost 9 bases, V lost 4 bases, and 11 bases had no gene match. This CDR3 has 15 amino acids. The CDR3 region is CASSLRTGTGPPQHF. CDR3 nucleotides: TGTGCCAGCAGTTTGCGGACAGGGACGGGGCCGCCCCAGCATTTT.

This clonotype has only a few counts. This chain connects TRBV5-6 to TRBJ1-3; D is ambiguous. Trimming pared 0 bases from V and 12 bases from J, leaving 16 bases between. The germline CDR1 and CDR2 sequences are SGHDT and YYEEEE. The CDR3 is made up of 14 amino acids. The CDR3 here is CASSLGSSGTIIYF. The DNA for the CDR3 is TGTGCCAGCAGCTTGGGGAGCTCTGGAACCATCATATATTTT.

This chain links TRBV19 with TRBJ2-2; D may match TRBD1 or TRBD2 (5 bases each). CDR1 and CDR2 from the germline V gene are LNHDA and SQIVND (reference sequence). CDR3 length equals 14 residues. V lost 10 bases, J lost 5 bases, and 17 bases lay in between. CDR3 sequence: CATRETPGTGELFF. CDR3 nucleotides: TGTGCCACAAGGGAGACCCCAGGGACCGGGGAGCTGTTTTTT.